A selection of T cell receptor beta chains follows, all from one sample in a study of blood T cell repertoires in COVID-19. Here immunoSEQ multiplex PCR was the method, and the copy in TCRdb shows in-frame clones only, minus some. The sample has 270,000 or so clones, around 93% seen once; the top ten hold approximately 3%. Material for sequencing was PBMCs or T cells enriched from blood (not recorded which). The receptor source for this set is a man aged 35 to 55 who had been exposed to COVID-19. CDR3s include the opening cysteine and the closing phenylalanine or tryptophan. A D gene is named only where the DNA matches it firmly. A clone size is listed for some rows: how often the clone was seen (once, few, many), or a class if it is expanded.

TRBJ2-1 | - | - | TRBV5-1 | TGCGCCAGCAGTCTAGAGGACTATAACTACAATGAGCAGTTCTTC | CASSLEDYNYNEQFF
TRBJ1-1 | - | - | TRBV6-5 | TGTGCCAGCAGTTACTCGGGTTCGGGAGGAACGTCTGAAGCTTTCTTT | CASSYSGSGGTSEAFF
TRBJ2-1 | - | TRBD2 | TRBV2 | TGTGCCAGCAGAAGACTAGCGGGAGGGCATGAGCAGTTCTTC | CASRRLAGGHEQFF
TRBJ2-7 | - | - | TRBV11-3 | TGTGCCAGCAGCTTAGATTGGTTGGGGACACCTTCCTACGAGCAGTACTTC | CASSLDWLGTPSYEQYF
TRBJ2-2 | - | - | TRBV30 | TGTGCCTGGAGGAATCTAAACGCCGGGGAGCTGTTTTTT | CAWRNLNAGELFF
TRBJ2-1 | - | TRBD1 | TRBV18 | TGTGCCAGCTCACCTCCTGACAGGGGAATCAATGAGCAGTTCTTC | CASSPPDRGINEQFF
TRBJ1-1 | - | - | TRBV7-3 | TGTGCCAGCAGCTTAAAGGGTGGCAGGGGTTTAACTGAAGCTTTCTTT | CASSLKGGRGLTEAFF
TRBJ1-1 | once | - | TRBV5-1 | TGCGCCAGCAGCCTCCGTGGAGGGCCCACTGAAGCTTTCTTT | CASSLRGGPTEAFF
TRBJ2-6 | - | - | TRBV18 | TGTGCCAGCTCACATCGACAGAGCTCTGGGGCCAACGTCCTGACTTTC | CASSHRQSSGANVLTF
TRBJ2-5 | - | - | TRBV6-5 | TGTGCCAGCACCATTAGGATCGGGGAGACCCAGTACTTC | CASTIRIGETQYF
TRBJ2-7 | - | - | TRBV6-1 | TGTGCCAGCAGTGACCGGCAGGGATCCATCTACGAGCAGTACTTC | CASSDRQGSIYEQYF
TRBJ1-2 | - | TRBD1 | TRBV18 | TGTGCCAGCTCACCACTGGGACAGAAGGATGGCTACACCTTC | CASSPLGQKDGYTF
TRBJ1-2 | few | TRBD1 | TRBV27 | TGTGCCAGCAGTCTTGACAGGGGGCTTGATGGCTACACCTTC | CASSLDRGLDGYTF
TRBJ1-6 | - | TRBD1 | TRBV5-1 | TGCGCCAGCAGCGCACAGGGGGGGGAACCCCTCCACTTT | CASSAQGGEPLHF
TRBJ1-1 | - | - | TRBV5-1 | TGCGCCAGCAGCTTGGCCTCAGAAGGGGCTGAAGCTTTCTTT | CASSLASEGAEAFF
TRBJ2-1 | - | TRBD1 | TRBV18 | TGTGCCAGCTCACCACCGGCAGGGGGCTGGGAGCAGTTCTTC | CASSPPAGGWEQFF
TRBJ2-3 | once | TRBD2 | TRBV13 | TGTGCCAGCAGCTTGGGACTAGCGGGTTTGAGCACAGATACGCAGTATTTT | CASSLGLAGLSTDTQYF
TRBJ2-5 | once | - | TRBV2 | TGTGCCAGCACCGGGGGTCAGAAAGAGACCCAGTACTTC | CASTGGQKETQYF
TRBJ1-1 | - | - | TRBV28 | TGTGCCAGCCACGAAGTAGGGGTTACCGTGAACACTGAAGCTTTCTTT | CASHEVGVTVNTEAFF
TRBJ2-3 | - | - | TRBV9 | TGTGCCAGCAGCATCATCCCCGGGGATACGCAGTATTTT | CASSIIPGDTQYF
TRBJ2-7 | - | - | TRBV6-5 | TGTGCCAGCAGTTTCTTTGTTAGTTCCTACGAGCAGTACTTC | CASSFFVSSYEQYF
TRBJ2-2 | - | - | TRBV9 | TGTGCCAGCAGCGTAGGATCGCGGGAGAACACCGGGGAGCTGTTTTTT | CASSVGSRENTGELFF
TRBJ1-1 | - | - | TRBV14 | TGTGCCAGCAGCCGAGGAGCGAACACTGAAGCTTTCTTT | CASSRGANTEAFF
TRBJ2-7 | - | TRBD2 | TRBV4-1 | TGCGCCAGCAGCCAACCTAGCGGAAACGAGCAGTACTTC | CASSQPSGNEQYF
TRBJ2-7 | - | TRBD1 | TRBV6-5 | TGTGCCAGCAGCCTGGGACAGATCTACGAGCAGTACTTC | CASSLGQIYEQYF
TRBJ1-4 | few | - | TRBV19 | TGTGCCAGTAGTATGCAGGGGAGGGCTAATGAAAAACTGTTTTTT | CASSMQGRANEKLFF
TRBJ2-5 | - | TRBD2 | TRBV28 | TGTGCCAGCAGTTCCACCGGGCCCTGGACTAGCGGGAGGGGGGAGACCCAGTACTTC | CASSSTGPWTSGRGETQYF
TRBJ1-2 | - | - | TRBV28 | TGTGCCAGCAATCAGGGCTATGGCTACACCTTC | CASNQGYGYTF
TRBJ1-2 | - | - | TRBV5-4 | TGTGCCAGCAGCTTGGGCGGGGGGCAAGACTATGGCTACACCTTC | CASSLGGGQDYGYTF
TRBJ2-1 | - | - | TRBV4-1 | TGCGCCAGCAGCCTCCTTCTGGTTGGGAGTGGTGAGCAGTTCTTC | CASSLLLVGSGEQFF
TRBJ2-5 | few | - | TRBV3-1/TRBV3-2 | TGTGCCAGCAGCCAAATAGGGGGGGCAGAGACCCAGTACTTC | CASSQIGGAETQYF
TRBJ2-7 | - | - | TRBV30 | TGTGCCTGGAGTGTACTATACGAGCAGTACTTC | CAWSVLYEQYF
TRBJ1-2 | once | TRBD1 | TRBV5-1 | TGCGCCAGCAGCCAGGACAGGGACTATGGCTACACCTTC | CASSQDRDYGYTF
TRBJ2-5 | - | - | TRBV20-1 | TGCAGTGCTAGTCCTAGCATCCGAGAGACCCAGTACTTC | CSASPSIRETQYF
TRBJ1-1 | - | TRBD1 | TRBV7-9 | TGTGCCAGCACCCCGGGACAGGGGCACACTGAAGCTTTCTTT | CASTPGQGHTEAFF
TRBJ2-7 | - | - | TRBV21-1 | TGTGCCAGCAGCAAAGCGCTAGGACAGACCTACGAGCAGTACTTC | CASSKALGQTYEQYF
TRBJ1-2 | - | - | TRBV19 | TGTGCCAGTAGTATAACGGAGCTTGGTGGCTACACCTTC | CASSITELGGYTF
TRBJ1-4 | - | TRBD1 | TRBV9 | TGTGCCAGCAACCCCGGGACAGTAGGCGAAAAACTGTTTTTT | CASNPGTVGEKLFF
TRBJ1-5 | - | - | TRBV6-5 | TGTGCCAGCAGCATCGACAGCCGCAATCAGCCCCAGCATTTT | CASSIDSRNQPQHF
TRBJ2-7 | once | - | TRBV7-8 | TGTGCCAGCAGCCAAACTAACTACGAGCAGTACTTC | CASSQTNYEQYF
TRBJ2-1 | - | TRBD2 | TRBV28 | TGTGCCAGCAGTTTAACTAGCGGTGAGCAGTTCTTC | CASSLTSGEQFF
TRBJ1-1 | - | - | TRBV5-4 | TGTGCCAGCAGCTTGGGCCCGGACACTGAAGCTTTCTTT | CASSLGPDTEAFF
TRBJ1-1 | - | - | TRBV28 | TGTGCCAGCAGTTCCCGGGATAGCAGACTTATGAACACTGAAGCTTTCTTT | CASSSRDSRLMNTEAFF
TRBJ2-2 | - | TRBD2 | TRBV5-1 | TGCGCCAGCAGCTTGCGGCCTAGCGGACAGAACACCGGGGAGCTGTTTTTT | CASSLRPSGQNTGELFF
TRBJ1-2 | - | TRBD1 | TRBV10-3 | TGTGCCATCACCCAGACAGGGCGCGGCTACACCTTC | CAITQTGRGYTF
TRBJ1-2 | - | TRBD1 | TRBV19 | TGTGCCAGTAGTTCTCACAGGGGGCTTAGTTTTGGCTACACCTTC | CASSSHRGLSFGYTF
TRBJ2-4 | - | - | TRBV19 | TGTGCCAGTAGTATACCCAGCAACGCAGCGGAGACAGCCAAAAACATTCAGTACTTC | CASSIPSNAAETAKNIQYF
TRBJ1-5 | - | - | TRBV30 | TGTGCAGGAAAAATGGGAGGCGATCAGCCCCAGCATTTT | CAGKMGGDQPQHF
TRBJ2-1 | - | TRBD1 | TRBV14 | TGTGCCAGCAGCCACTCGACAGGGTACTACAATGAGCAGTTCTTC | CASSHSTGYYNEQFF
TRBJ1-2 | - | - | TRBV30 | TGTGCCTGGAGCCCACTTCTGGGGGGGCGTCATGGCTACACCTTC | CAWSPLLGGRHGYTF
TRBJ2-3 | once | TRBD1 | TRBV18 | TGTGCCAGCTCACCAGGACAGGGGACGCAGTATTTT | CASSPGQGTQYF
TRBJ1-6 | - | - | TRBV5-6 | TGTGCCAGCAGCTCCACAGGGCTCACGTCACCCCTCCACTTT | CASSSTGLTSPLHF
TRBJ2-1 | - | - | TRBV19 | TGTGCCAGTACCACCTATACGGGGTCCTACAATGAGCAGTTCTTC | CASTTYTGSYNEQFF
TRBJ1-2 | few | TRBD1 | TRBV27 | TGTGCCAGCAGTTCGGGACAGAGTAACTATGGCTACACCTTC | CASSSGQSNYGYTF
TRBJ1-4 | - | TRBD1 | TRBV27 | TGTGCCAGCAGTTCCCTAAAAGGGGGCTTTCTCGGTGAAAAACTGTTTTTT | CASSSLKGGFLGEKLFF
TRBJ1-3 | - | - | TRBV6-1 | TGTGCCAGCAGTGAAGTCCGAAGCTCTGCCGGAAACACCATATATTTT | CASSEVRSSAGNTIYF
TRBJ1-4 | - | TRBD1 | TRBV7-9 | TGTGCCAGCAGCTTAGTAGGGACAGGGGCGGCTAATGAAAAACTGTTTTTT | CASSLVGTGAANEKLFF
TRBJ2-7 | - | TRBD1 | TRBV30 | TGTGCCTGGAGGGTTCCCGGACAGGGGCGCTCCTACGAGCAGTACTTC | CAWRVPGQGRSYEQYF
TRBJ1-2 | - | - | TRBV6-5 | TGTGCCAGCAGTTATGTTAGTGGGGGCTACTATGGCTACACCTTC | CASSYVSGGYYGYTF
TRBJ1-2 | - | - | TRBV7-9 | TGTGCCAGCAGCTTAGGGGGGCATGGCTACACCTTC | CASSLGGHGYTF